The next 17 T cell receptor beta chains were all read from a single sample in a study of blood T cell repertoires in COVID-19. The assay was immunoSEQ multiplex PCR, and TCRdb's table has in-frame clones only and misses some. Here the sample spans 140,000 to 150,000 clones, around 84% being singletons. The source material was peripheral blood. The source is a young man with COVID-19, enrolled during active disease.

The gene calls are TRBV5-1 and TRBJ2-1; D perhaps matches TRBD1 (5 bases). The CDR3 totals 15 residues. Per the germline V gene, CDR1 is SGHRS and CDR2 is YFSETQ. Trimming took 1 base from V and 5 from J, leaving 13 bases between them. The CDR3, as DNA: TGCGCCAGCAGCTTGTGGCAGGGTTTCGACAATGAGCAGTTCTTC. Translated, it gives CASSLWQGFDNEQFF.

The chain uses TRBV9 and TRBJ2-7; TRBD2 matches at 10 bases. The CDR3 length is 15 residues. V trimming: 3 bases; J trimming: 4 bases; junction bases outside the gene matches: 7. The V gene's germline CDR1 is SGDLS and CDR2 YYNGEE. Written as DNA, the CDR3 is TGTGCCAGCAGCGCAACTAGCGGGAAAACTTACGAGCAGTACTTC. The encoded protein is CASSATSGKTYEQYF.

J is TRBJ2-5 and V is TRBV28; TRBD1 matches at 8 bases. The germline gives CDR1 MDHEN, CDR2 SYDVKM. J gave up 5 bases and V 6 bases, and 11 bases lay outside the gene matches. CDR3 size: 15 residues. The CDR3 loop reads CASSLGQGQLETQYF. CDR3 DNA: TGTGCCAGCAGCCTCGGACAGGGTCAGCTCGAGACCCAGTACTTC.

The chain combines TRBV7-2 with TRBJ1-1; D is unresolved. This CDR3 region has 14 residues. The germline V and J ends were trimmed by 2 bases and 1 base, with 8 bases remaining between them. The germline V gene encodes CDR1 SGHTA and CDR2 FQGNSA. CDR3 coding DNA: TGTGCCAGCAGCTTAAACCACGGGAACACTGAAGCTTTCTTT. Protein: CASSLNHGNTEAFF.

The count of this clone is one. The chain carries TRBV7-2 and TRBJ2-7; TRBD2 matches 10 bases. V dropped 5 bases and J dropped 7; count of bases not matched to a gene: 14. The CDR3 runs to 16 residues. Germline CDR1 is SGHTA and CDR2 is FQGNSA. The CDR3 nucleotides are TGTGCCAGCAGCGACCGGACTAGCGGTGTGATACGAGAGCAGTACTTC. Protein sequence: CASSDRTSGVIREQYF.

The V call is TRBV24-1, the J call TRBJ2-1, with D perhaps matching TRBD1 (6 bases). In germline, CDR1 is KGHDR, CDR2 SFDVKD. Trimming pared 4 bases from V and 2 bases from J, leaving 14 bases between. This CDR3 is built from 16 residues. The CDR3 sequence is CATSESQGWPYNEQFF. The CDR3 DNA follows: TGTGCCACCAGTGAGTCACAGGGCTGGCCCTACAATGAGCAGTTCTTC.

This clone has only a few counts. J is TRBJ1-1 and V is TRBV19; no clear D. This CDR3 region has 15 residues. V lost 7 bases and J lost 2, with 17 bases in between. Germline V gene data show CDR1 as LNHDA and CDR2 as SQIVND (reference sequence). The CDR3: CASTSRRGRNTEAFF. Here the CDR3 DNA reads TGTGCCAGTACCTCCCGCCGGGGTAGAAACACTGAAGCTTTCTTT.

The chain uses TRBV7-8 and TRBJ2-7; 9 positions agree with TRBD1. Unmatched junction bases numbered 2, after V lost 8 bases and J lost 0 bases. Germline loops: CDR1 SGHVS, CDR2 FQNEAQ. The CDR3 spans 13 residues. The CDR3, as DNA: TGTGCCAGCGACAGGGGGAGCTCCTACGAGCAGTACTTC. Protein sequence: CASDRGSSYEQYF.

This clone showed up just a few times. This rearrangement joins TRBV28 to TRBJ2-7; 8 nucleotides align to TRBD2. Trimming cost V 7 bases and J 6 bases; bases outside gene matches: 5. Germline V gene sequence: CDR1 MDHEN, CDR2 SYDVKM. There are 12 residues in the CDR3. CDR3 region: CASNSGSGEQYF. CDR3 DNA sequence: TGTGCCAGCAACAGCGGGAGCGGCGAGCAGTACTTC.

The chain links TRBV7-2 to TRBJ2-4; D is possibly TRBD2 (5 bases). V was clipped by 3 bases and J by 9 bases, with 6 bases between them. The length of the CDR3 is 11 residues. Germline V gene lookup returns CDR1 SGHTA and CDR2 FQGNSA. CDR3 in DNA: TGTGCCAGCAGCTTTAGCGTCATTCAGTACTTC. This encodes CASSFSVIQYF.

The genes are TRBV2 and TRBJ1-5, with D tentatively TRBD1 (5 bases). This CDR3 comprises 16 residues. In germline, CDR1 is SNHLY, CDR2 FYNNEI. V lost 6 bases and J lost 0, with 15 bases in between. CDR3 in amino acids: CASRLGQGGSNQPQHF. The CDR3 bases are TGTGCCAGCAGGCTTGGCCAGGGCGGTAGCAATCAGCCCCAGCATTTT.

The rearrangement joins TRBV7-2 to TRBJ1-5; possibly TRBD1 for D (5 bases). The V and J ends lost 2 bases and 6 bases respectively, with 17 bases between them. There are 16 residues in the CDR3. The V gene's germline CDR1 is SGHTA and CDR2 FQGNSA. CDR3 loop: CASSLSAGGTSQPQHF. CDR3 nucleotide sequence: TGTGCCAGCAGCTTAAGTGCGGGGGGTACTTCTCAGCCCCAGCATTTT.

In DNA, the CDR3 is TGTGCCACCCGAGGGGACAGGGGTACCAATGAGCAGTTCTTC. Protein product: CATRGDRGTNEQFF. The chain couples TRBV19 to TRBJ2-1, with 10 nucleotides matching TRBD1. V was pared by 10 bases and J by 6 bases, with 9 bases of the junction left unmatched. The germline V gene has CDR1 LNHDA and CDR2 SQIVND (reference sequence). The CDR3 runs to 14 residues.

The chain joins TRBV7-3 to TRBJ1-2; 7 nucleotides line up with TRBD1. The junction had 8 bases not matched to a gene; V was cut back by 2 bases and J by 8 bases. This CDR3 has 14 residues. Germline V gene sequence: CDR1 SGHTA, CDR2 FQGTGA. The CDR3 DNA sequence: TGTGCCAGCAGCTTACGAGGGGGCTCAGGGGGCTACACCTTC. Its protein is CASSLRGGSGGYTF.

The chain is built from TRBV29-1 and TRBJ2-7; no reliable D call. This CDR3 comprises 12 residues. Germline V gene sequence: CDR1 SQVTM, CDR2 ANQGSEA. The V gene lost 5 bases and the J gene lost 4 bases, with 12 bases spanning the gap. The CDR3 loop reads CSVSYRSYEQYF. The CDR3 bases are TGCAGCGTTAGTTACAGATCTTACGAGCAGTACTTC.

The chain links TRBV6-4 to TRBJ1-3; D uncertain. The length of the CDR3 is 11 residues. V was trimmed by 9 bases and J by 4 bases, leaving 7 bases between them. CDR1 and CDR2 (germline): MRHNA, SNTAGT. CDR3 nucleotide sequence: TGTGCCAGTCCACAGGGAAACACCATATATTTT. It codes for CASPQGNTIYF.

The rearrangement links TRBV6-6 to TRBJ2-4; 12 positions agree with TRBD2. From germline, CDR1 is MNHNY and CDR2 SVGAGI (reference sequence). This CDR3 is 15 amino acids long. Trimming took 4 bases from V and 7 from J; bases not matched to a gene: 5. CDR3 amino acids: CASSLGGTSGNIQYF. CDR3 bases: TGTGCCAGCAGTTTGGGGGGGACTAGCGGGAACATTCAGTACTTC.